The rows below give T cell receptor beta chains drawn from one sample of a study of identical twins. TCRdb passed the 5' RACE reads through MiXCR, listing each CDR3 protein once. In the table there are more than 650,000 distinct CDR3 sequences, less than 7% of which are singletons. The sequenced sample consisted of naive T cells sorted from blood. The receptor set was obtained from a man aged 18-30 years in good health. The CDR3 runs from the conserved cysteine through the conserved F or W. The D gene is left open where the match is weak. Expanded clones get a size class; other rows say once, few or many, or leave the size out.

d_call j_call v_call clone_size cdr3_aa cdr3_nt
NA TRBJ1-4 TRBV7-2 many CASSLYPGTGEKLFF TGTGCCAGCAGCTTATATCCGGGAACTGGCGAAAAACTGTTTTTT
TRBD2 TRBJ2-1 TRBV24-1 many CATSDLWRGRGEQFF TGTGCCACCAGTGATTTGTGGCGGGGGAGGGGTGAGCAGTTCTTC
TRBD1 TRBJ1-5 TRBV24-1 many CATSAQGVNQPQHF TGTGCCACCAGCGCACAGGGGGTCAATCAGCCCCAGCATTTT
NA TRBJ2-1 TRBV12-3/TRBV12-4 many CASQGGGRGNEQFF TGTGCCAGTCAAGGGGGGGGAAGAGGCAATGAGCAGTTCTTC
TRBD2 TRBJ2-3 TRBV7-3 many CASSLRTSGRSTDTQYF TGTGCCAGCAGCTTACGAACTAGCGGGAGAAGCACAGATACGCAGTATTTT
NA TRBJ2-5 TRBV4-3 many CASSQAGDQETQYF TGCGCCAGCAGCCAGGCAGGGGACCAAGAGACCCAGTACTTC
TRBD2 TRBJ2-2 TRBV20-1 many CSARLADTGELFF TGCAGTGCTCGACTAGCGGACACCGGGGAGCTGTTTTTT
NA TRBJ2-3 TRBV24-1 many CATSDSTTYNTQYF TGTGCCACCAGTGATTCAACAACTTATAATACGCAGTATTTT
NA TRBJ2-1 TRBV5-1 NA CASSPEGGQILNEQFF TGCGCCAGCAGCCCGGAGGGGGGACAGATACTCAATGAGCAGTTCTTC
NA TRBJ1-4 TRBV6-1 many CASSPRWADEKLFF TGTGCCAGCAGTCCCCGCTGGGCGGATGAAAAACTGTTTTTT
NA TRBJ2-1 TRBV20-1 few CSARDGPLGNEQFF TGCAGTGCTAGAGATGGGCCGTTAGGCAATGAGCAGTTCTTC
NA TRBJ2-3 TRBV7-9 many CASSLATGGTDTQYF TGTGCCAGCAGCTTAGCGACAGGTGGGACAGATACGCAGTATTTT
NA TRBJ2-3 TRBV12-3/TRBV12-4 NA CASSLMATDPDTQYF TGTGCCAGCAGTTTAATGGCGACCGACCCAGATACGCAGTATTTT
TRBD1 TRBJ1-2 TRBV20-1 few CSAIDRVAGGYTF TGCAGTGCGATCGACAGGGTAGCTGGAGGCTACACCTTC
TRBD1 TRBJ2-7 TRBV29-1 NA CSVYRTGRGKYEQYF TGCAGCGTTTATAGGACAGGAAGGGGGAAGTACGAGCAGTACTTC
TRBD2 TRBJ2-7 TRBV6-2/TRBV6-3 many CASSYTGGSSYEQYF TGTGCCAGCAGTTACACGGGCGGGAGCTCCTACGAGCAGTACTTC
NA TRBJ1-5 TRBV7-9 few CASSMGERQPQHF TGTGCCAGCAGCATGGGCGAACGGCAGCCCCAGCATTTT
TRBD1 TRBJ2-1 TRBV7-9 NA CASRDRVGSDEQFF TGTGCCAGCAGGGACAGGGTAGGTTCCGATGAGCAGTTCTTC
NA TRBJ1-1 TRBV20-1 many CSGREDTSWGTEAFF TGCAGTGGAAGGGAGGACACTAGTTGGGGCACTGAAGCTTTCTTT
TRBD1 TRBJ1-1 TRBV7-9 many CASSSGQVNTEAFF TGTGCCAGCAGCTCCGGACAGGTGAACACTGAAGCTTTCTTT
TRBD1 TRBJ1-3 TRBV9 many CASSVELGTAGNTIYF TGTGCCAGCAGCGTAGAATTAGGGACAGCCGGAAACACCATATATTTT
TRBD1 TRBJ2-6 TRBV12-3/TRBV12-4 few CASNRGSGANVLTF TGTGCCAGCAACAGGGGCTCTGGGGCCAACGTCCTGACTTTC
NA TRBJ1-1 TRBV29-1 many CSVGGTVNTEAFF TGCAGCGTGGGCGGAACGGTAAACACTGAAGCTTTCTTT
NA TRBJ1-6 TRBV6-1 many CASTQRDNSPLHF TGTGCCAGCACACAACGAGATAATTCACCCCTCCACTTT
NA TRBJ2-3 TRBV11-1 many CASSSPGFGDTQYF TGTGCCAGCAGCTCCCCAGGGTTTGGAGATACGCAGTATTTT
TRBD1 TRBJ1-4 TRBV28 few CASRQGQGRGEKLFF TGTGCCAGCCGGCAGGGACAGGGTCGGGGTGAAAAACTGTTTTTT
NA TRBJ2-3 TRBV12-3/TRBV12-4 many CASRNQDTQYF TGTGCCAGCAGGAACCAAGATACGCAGTATTTT
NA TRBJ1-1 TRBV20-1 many CSVLPLENTEAFF TGCAGTGTCCTCCCCCTAGAGAACACTGAAGCTTTCTTT
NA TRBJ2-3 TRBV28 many CASSSRTAISTDTQYF TGTGCCAGCAGTTCACGGACGGCTATCAGCACAGATACGCAGTATTTT
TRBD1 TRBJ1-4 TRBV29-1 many CSGQGGDATNEKLFF TGCAGCGGCCAGGGGGGTGACGCAACTAATGAAAAACTGTTTTTT
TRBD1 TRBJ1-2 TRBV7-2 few CASSRSRTGQSYGYTF TGTGCCAGCAGCCGGTCTCGGACAGGACAAAGCTATGGCTACACCTTC
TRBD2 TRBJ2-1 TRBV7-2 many CASSQWTSGYNEQFF TGTGCCAGCAGCCAATGGACTAGCGGTTACAATGAGCAGTTCTTC
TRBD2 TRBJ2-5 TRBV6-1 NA CASSLSPGTSGTSQETQYF TGTGCCAGCAGCCTAAGCCCCGGGACTAGCGGGACCAGCCAAGAGACCCAGTACTTC
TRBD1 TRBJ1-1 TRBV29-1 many CSTRQGATIMNTEAFF TGCAGCACCCGACAGGGCGCTACAATAATGAACACTGAAGCTTTCTTT
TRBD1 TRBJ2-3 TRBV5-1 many CASSIGQGADTQYF TGCGCCAGCAGCATCGGACAGGGGGCAGATACGCAGTATTTT
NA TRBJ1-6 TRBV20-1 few CSARGGGGGSPLHF TGCAGTGCTAGAGGGGGGGGAGGGGGTTCACCCCTCCACTTT
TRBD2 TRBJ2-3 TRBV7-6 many CASSLGTSATDTQYF TGTGCCAGCAGCTTAGGGACTAGCGCGACAGATACGCAGTATTTT